This TCR beta chain was recovered during a study of human CD4 T cells and Enterobacteriaceae. Study-wide background: Heat-inactivated E. coli, K. pneumoniae, E. aerogenes, S. flexneri, S. sonnei, S. typhimurium, S. aureus stimulated cells.

With 1 base removed from V and 5 bases from J, the gap between germline ends came to 8 bases. The CDR3 consists of 13 residues. Germline V gene lookup returns CDR1 GTSNPN and CDR2 SVGIG (reference sequence). Sequencing was performed with immunoSEQ multiplex PCR; in TCRdb, only in-frame clones are kept and a portion is missing. The sample lists under 800 clones; 35% to 40% were seen once. There are a few counts of this clone. FACS sorting after 6-7 days collected CFSE-low CD25+ ICOS+ proliferating activated T cells. At a 2:1 ratio, CFSE-labeled memory CD4+ T cells were cultured with irradiated autologous monocytes pulsed with antigen. Memory CD4+ T cells were sorted as all CD4+ cells except CD45RA+CCR7+CD95- naive cells, over 95% pure.

Sequencing used bacteria-reactive CD4+ T cells grown in culture. Subset denoted: CFSE-low proliferating memory CD4 T cells sorted after in vitro stimulation with a heat-inactivated bacterium or M. tuberculosis lysate. This chain links TRBV30 with TRBJ2-2, with D unclear. This clonotype was sampled from a human donor in good health. Here the CDR3 DNA reads TGTGCCTGGAGTGCTTTTGGAACCGGGGAGCTGTTTTTT. Protein product: CAWSAFGTGELFF.